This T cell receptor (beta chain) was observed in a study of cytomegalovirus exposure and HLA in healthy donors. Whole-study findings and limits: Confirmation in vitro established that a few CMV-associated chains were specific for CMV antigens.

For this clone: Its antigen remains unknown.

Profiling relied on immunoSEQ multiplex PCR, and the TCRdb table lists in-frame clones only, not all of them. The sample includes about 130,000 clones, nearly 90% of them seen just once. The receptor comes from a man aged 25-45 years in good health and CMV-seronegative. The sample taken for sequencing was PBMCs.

CDR3 sequence (DNA): TGTGCCAGCAGCCCCGATGGGGGGGAGACCCAGTACTTC. Translating it yields CASSPDGGETQYF. The V gene is TRBV5-6, the J gene TRBJ2-5; a possible D gene is TRBD2 (6 bases). V was pared by 4 bases and J by 5 bases, with 12 bases between. The CDR3 totals 13 residues. Germline lookup yields CDR1 SGHDT and CDR2 YYEEEE.